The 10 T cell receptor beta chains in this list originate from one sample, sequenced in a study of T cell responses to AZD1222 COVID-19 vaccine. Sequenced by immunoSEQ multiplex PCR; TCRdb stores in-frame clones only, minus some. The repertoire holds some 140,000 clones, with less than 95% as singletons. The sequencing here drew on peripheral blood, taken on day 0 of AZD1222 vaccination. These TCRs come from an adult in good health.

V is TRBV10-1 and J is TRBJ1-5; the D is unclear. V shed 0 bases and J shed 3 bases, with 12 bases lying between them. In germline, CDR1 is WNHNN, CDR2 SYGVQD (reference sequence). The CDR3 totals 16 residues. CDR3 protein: CASSESRRHHNQPQHF. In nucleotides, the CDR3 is TGCGCCAGCAGTGAGTCTCGGAGACACCACAATCAGCCCCAGCATTTT.

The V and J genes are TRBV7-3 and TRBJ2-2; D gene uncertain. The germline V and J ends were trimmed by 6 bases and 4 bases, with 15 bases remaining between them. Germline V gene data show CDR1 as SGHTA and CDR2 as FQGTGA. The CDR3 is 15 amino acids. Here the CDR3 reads CASSPFGTVTGELFF. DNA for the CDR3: TGTGCCAGCAGTCCTTTTGGAACGGTCACCGGGGAGCTGTTTTTT.

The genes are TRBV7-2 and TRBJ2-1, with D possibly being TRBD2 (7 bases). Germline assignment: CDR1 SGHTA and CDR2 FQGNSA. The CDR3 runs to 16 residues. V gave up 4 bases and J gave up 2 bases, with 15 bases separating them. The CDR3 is CASSSSSGGPYNEQFF. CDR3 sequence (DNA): TGTGCCAGCAGCTCGTCGTCCGGGGGGCCCTACAATGAGCAGTTCTTC.

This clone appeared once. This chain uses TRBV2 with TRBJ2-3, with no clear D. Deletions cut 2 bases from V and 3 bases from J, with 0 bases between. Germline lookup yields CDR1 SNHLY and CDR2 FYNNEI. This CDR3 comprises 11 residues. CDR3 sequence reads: CASSETDTQYF. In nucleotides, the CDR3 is TGTGCCAGCAGTGAAACAGATACGCAGTATTTT. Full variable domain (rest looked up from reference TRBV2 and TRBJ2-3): EPEVTQTPSHQVTQMGQEVILRCVPISNHLYFYWYRQILGQKVEFLVSFYNNEISEKSEIFDDQFSVERPDGSNFTLKIRSTKLEDSAMYFCASSETDTQYFGPGTRLTVL.

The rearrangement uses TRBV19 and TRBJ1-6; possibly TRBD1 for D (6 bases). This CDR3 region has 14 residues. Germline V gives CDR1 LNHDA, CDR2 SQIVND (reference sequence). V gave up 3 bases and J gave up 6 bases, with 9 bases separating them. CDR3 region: CASSIGRGNSPLHF. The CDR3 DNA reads TGTGCCAGTAGTATCGGCAGGGGTAATTCACCCCTCCACTTT.

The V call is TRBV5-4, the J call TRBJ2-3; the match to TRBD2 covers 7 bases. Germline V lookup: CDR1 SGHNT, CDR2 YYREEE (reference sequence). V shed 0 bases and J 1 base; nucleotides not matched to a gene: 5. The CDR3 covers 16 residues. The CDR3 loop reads CASSLVVAGGTDTQYF. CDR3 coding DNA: TGTGCCAGCAGCTTGGTTGTGGCGGGGGGCACAGATACGCAGTATTTT.

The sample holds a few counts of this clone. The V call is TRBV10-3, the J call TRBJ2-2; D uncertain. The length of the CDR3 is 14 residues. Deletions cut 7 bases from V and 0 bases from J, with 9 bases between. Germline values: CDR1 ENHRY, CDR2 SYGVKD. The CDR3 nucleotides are TGTGCCATCACCCAGAACTCGAACACCGGGGAGCTGTTTTTT. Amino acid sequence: CAITQNSNTGELFF.

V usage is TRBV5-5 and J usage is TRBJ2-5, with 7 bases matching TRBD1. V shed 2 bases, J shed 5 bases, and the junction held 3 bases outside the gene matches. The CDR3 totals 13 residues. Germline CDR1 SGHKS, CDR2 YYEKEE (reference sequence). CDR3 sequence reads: CASSLGGRETQYF. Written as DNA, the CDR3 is TGTGCCAGCAGCTTAGGGGGCCGGGAGACCCAGTACTTC. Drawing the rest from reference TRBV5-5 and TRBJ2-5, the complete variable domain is DAGVTQSPTHLIKTRGQQVTLRCSPISGHKSVSWYQQVLGQGPQFIFQYYEKEERGRGNFPDRFSARQFPNYSSELNVNALLLGDSALYLCASSLGGRETQYFGPGTRLLVL.

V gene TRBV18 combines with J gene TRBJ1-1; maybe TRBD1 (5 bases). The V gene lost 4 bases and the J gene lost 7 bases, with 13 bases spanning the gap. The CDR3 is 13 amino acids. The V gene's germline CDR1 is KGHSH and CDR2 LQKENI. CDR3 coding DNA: TGTGCCAGCTCACGGACCGGGACCCTTGAAGCTTTCTTT. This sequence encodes CASSRTGTLEAFF.

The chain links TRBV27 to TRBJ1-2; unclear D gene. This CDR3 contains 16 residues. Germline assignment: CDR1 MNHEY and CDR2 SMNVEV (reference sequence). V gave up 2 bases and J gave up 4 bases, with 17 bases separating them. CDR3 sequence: CASSLEVPTNSYGYTF. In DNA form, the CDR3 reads TGTGCCAGCAGTTTAGAGGTACCCACGAACAGCTATGGCTACACCTTC.